This T cell receptor beta chain was identified in a study of blood T cells in healthy people across ages. Germline-derived CDR1 and CDR2 are DFQATT and SNEGSKA (reference sequence). This CDR3 is built from 13 residues. V gave up 5 bases and J gave up 5 bases; unmatched junction bases: 4. A second about 6 to 11 cycle PCR used barcoded and J-beta primers. TCRdb used MiXCR to reprocess the 5' RACE reads, holding one entry per CDR3 protein. The profile shows roughly 800,000 distinct CDR3 sequences, around a quarter of them singletons. The data were also submitted as part of a second study, on T cells of mothers and their children.

The receptor was derived from a boy younger than 18 in good health. The sequencing input was blood. V usage is TRBV20-1 and J usage is TRBJ2-5; TRBD2 matches at 11 bases. CDR3 region: CSAVAGGQETQYF. The CDR3 DNA reads as TGCAGTGCTGTAGCGGGGGGGCAGGAGACCCAGTACTTC.